This T cell receptor beta chain was sequenced for a study of T-cell memory formation after mild COVID-19. In germline, CDR1 is DFQATT, CDR2 SNEGSKA (reference sequence). With 3 bases removed from V and 4 bases from J, the gap between germline ends came to 12 bases. The CDR3 consists of 13 residues. TCRdb reprocessed the 5' RACE reads via MiXCR and lists one record per CDR3 protein. The sample records around 300,000 distinct CDR3 sequences, about a sixth being singletons. This TCR was recovered from a man aged 18-30 years who had mild COVID-19 (a few samples of this study predate the infection). Cell type and time point are not known. The chain recombines TRBV20-1 with TRBJ2-5; TRBD1 is a possible D gene (6 bases). The sample consisted of PBMCs or a T cell subset sorted from them (not recorded which). Written as DNA, the CDR3 is TGCAGTGCTAGGGCACAGGGTGGAGAGACCCAGTACTTC. Residues: CSARAQGGETQYF.